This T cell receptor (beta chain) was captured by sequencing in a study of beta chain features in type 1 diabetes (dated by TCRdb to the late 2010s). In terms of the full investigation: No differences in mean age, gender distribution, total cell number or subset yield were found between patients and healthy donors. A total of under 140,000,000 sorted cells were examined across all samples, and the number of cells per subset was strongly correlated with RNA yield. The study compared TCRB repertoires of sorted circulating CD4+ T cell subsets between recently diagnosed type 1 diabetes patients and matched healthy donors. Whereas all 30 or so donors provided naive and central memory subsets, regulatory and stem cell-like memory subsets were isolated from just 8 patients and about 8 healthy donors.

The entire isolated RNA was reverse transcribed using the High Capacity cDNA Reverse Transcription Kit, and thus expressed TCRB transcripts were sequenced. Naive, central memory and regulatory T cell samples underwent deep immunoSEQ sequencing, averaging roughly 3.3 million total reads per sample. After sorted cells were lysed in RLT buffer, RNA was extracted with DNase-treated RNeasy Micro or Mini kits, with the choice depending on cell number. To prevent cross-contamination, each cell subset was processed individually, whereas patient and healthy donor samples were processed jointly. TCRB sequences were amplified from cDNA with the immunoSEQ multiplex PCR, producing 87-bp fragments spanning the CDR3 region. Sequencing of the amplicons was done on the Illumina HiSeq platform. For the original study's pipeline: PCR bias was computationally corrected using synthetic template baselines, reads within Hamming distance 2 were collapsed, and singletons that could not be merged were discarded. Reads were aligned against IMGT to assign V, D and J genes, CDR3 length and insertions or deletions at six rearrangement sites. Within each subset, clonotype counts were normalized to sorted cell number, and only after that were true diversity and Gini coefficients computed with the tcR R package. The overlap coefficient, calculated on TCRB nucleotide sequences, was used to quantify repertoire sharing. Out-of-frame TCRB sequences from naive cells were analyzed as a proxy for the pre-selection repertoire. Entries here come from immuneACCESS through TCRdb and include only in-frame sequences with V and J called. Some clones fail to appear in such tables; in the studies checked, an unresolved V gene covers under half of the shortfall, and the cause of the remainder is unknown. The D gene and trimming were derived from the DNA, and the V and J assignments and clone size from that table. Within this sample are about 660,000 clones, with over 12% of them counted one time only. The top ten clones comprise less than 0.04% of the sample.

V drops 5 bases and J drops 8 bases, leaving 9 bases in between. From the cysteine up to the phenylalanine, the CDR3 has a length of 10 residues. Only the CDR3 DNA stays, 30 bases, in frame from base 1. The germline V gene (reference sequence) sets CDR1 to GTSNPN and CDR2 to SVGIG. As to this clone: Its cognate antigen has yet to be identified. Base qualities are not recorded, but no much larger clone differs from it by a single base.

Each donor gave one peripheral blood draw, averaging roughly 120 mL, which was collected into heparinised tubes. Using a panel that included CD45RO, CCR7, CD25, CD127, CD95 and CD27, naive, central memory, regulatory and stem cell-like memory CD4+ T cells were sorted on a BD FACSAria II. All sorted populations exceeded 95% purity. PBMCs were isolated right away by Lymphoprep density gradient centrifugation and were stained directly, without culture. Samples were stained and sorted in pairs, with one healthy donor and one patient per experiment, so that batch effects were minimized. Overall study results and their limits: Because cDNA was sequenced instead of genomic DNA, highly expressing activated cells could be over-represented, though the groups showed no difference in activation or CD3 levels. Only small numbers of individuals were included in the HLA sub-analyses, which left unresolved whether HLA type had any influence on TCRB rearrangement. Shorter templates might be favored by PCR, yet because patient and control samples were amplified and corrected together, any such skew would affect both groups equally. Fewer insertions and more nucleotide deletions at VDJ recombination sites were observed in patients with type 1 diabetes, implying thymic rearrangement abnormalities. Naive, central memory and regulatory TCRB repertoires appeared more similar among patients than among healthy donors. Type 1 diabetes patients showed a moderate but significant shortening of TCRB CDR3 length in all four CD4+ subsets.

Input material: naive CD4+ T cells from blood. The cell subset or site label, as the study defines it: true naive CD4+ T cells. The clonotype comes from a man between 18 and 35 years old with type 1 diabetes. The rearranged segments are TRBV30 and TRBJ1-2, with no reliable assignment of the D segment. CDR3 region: CAWDRAGYTF. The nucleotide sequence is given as TGTGCCTGGGATCGTGCGGGCTACACCTTC.